This T cell receptor (beta chain) stems from a study of OX40 agonist ivuxolimab in advanced cancers. Whole-study context: Partial responses occurred in Three dose-escalation patients, one with hepatocellular carcinoma and two with cutaneous melanoma.

Unmatched junction bases numbered 2, after V lost 7 bases and J lost 6 bases. The CDR3 sequence is 13 residues long. Germline-derived CDR1 and CDR2 are SGHRS and YFSETQ. Study-level points and caveats: Some of the lowest clonal expansion was seen in partial responders at 0.1-3.0 mg/kg. Among expanded peripheral T cells, antigen specificity went undetermined.

Libraries were prepared by immunoSEQ multiplex PCR; TCRdb keeps only in-frame clonotypes and omits some of them. The table has tens of thousands of clones, roughly 85% seen once. A word on this clone: Antigen unknown.

The sample in question was CD4+ or CD8+ T cells sorted from blood, obtained in a trial of the OX40 agonist ivuxolimab. The rearrangement joins TRBV5-1 to TRBJ2-2, with 11 bases lining up with TRBD1. The sequence derives from an adult with an advanced solid tumor such as melanoma, head and neck, liver or kidney cancer. The CDR3 spells CASSGQGAGELFF. The DNA of the CDR3 is TGCGCCAGCTCGGGACAGGGGGCCGGGGAGCTGTTTTTT.